This T cell receptor (beta chain) was identified in a study of T-cell reconstitution after alpha-beta-depleted transplantation in children. General study points: T-cell counts and diversity at one year following transplant were attributed mainly to newly produced T cells.

The V and J ends lost 0 bases and 5 bases respectively, with 8 bases between them. The length of the CDR3 is 14 residues. CDR1 and CDR2 from the germline V gene are MNHEY and SVGEGT. Unique molecular identifiers featured in how the TCRbeta library was prepared. TCRdb processed the PCR reads anew with MiXCR; each CDR3 protein has one entry. Of some 180,000 distinct CDR3 sequences detected, roughly 6.6% appear once; the ten largest clones hold about 5.5%. A remark on this clonotype: As yet, its antigen is unknown.

The receptor's source is a boy younger than 10 with acute lymphoblastic leukemia, due to receive a stem cell transplant. The chain is built from TRBV6-2 or TRBV6-3 and TRBJ1-5; D is ambiguous. The input for sequencing was PBMCs, taken before TCRalphabeta/CD19-depleted stem cell transplant. For the CDR3, the DNA is TGTGCCAGCAGTTACTCGGTCGGGTATCAGCCCCAGCATTTT. As protein: CASSYSVGYQPQHF.